This T cell receptor beta chain was identified during a study of beta chain features in type 1 diabetes. Findings and caveats of the study: Shortening that was moderate but significant affected the TCRB CDR3s of Type 1 diabetes patients in all four CD4+ subsets.

As regards this clone: Its target is not known.

Expressed TCRB transcripts got sequenced, as all isolated RNA was reverse transcribed. Produced via immunoSEQ multiplex PCR; TCRdb's table is partial and in-frame only. The table records roughly 100,000 clones, roughly 28% of them present only once. This TCR was recovered from a young woman with type 1 diabetes. The specimen sequenced was central memory CD4+ T cells from blood.

CDR3: CASSSQGNQPQHF. DNA of the CDR3: TGTGCCAGTAGTTCCCAGGGGAATCAGCCCCAGCATTTT. V and J are TRBV19 and TRBJ1-5; tentative D call: TRBD1 (6 bases). V was pared by 5 bases and J by 4 bases, with 9 bases between. From germline, CDR1 is LNHDA and CDR2 SQIVND (reference sequence). The CDR3 totals 13 residues. Full variable domain (rest looked up from reference TRBV19 and TRBJ1-5): DGGITQSPKYLFRKEGQNVTLSCEQNLNHDAMYWYRQDPGQGLRLIYYSQIVNDFQKGDIAEGYSVSREKKESFPLTVTSAQKNPTAFYLCASSSQGNQPQHFGDGTRLSIL.